This T cell receptor beta chain originates from a study of OX40 agonist ivuxolimab in advanced cancers. Whole-study findings and limits: Clones of CD4+ and CD8+ blood T cells grew by week 6 at doses of 0.1 to 3.0 mg/kg.

As concerns this clone: Its antigen remains unknown.

Generated by immunoSEQ multiplex PCR, the TCRdb table keeps only in-frame clones and is missing some. The data contain approximately 70,000 clones, about 89% of them singletons. Sequencing was performed on CD4+ or CD8+ T cells sorted from blood, taken in a trial of the OX40 agonist ivuxolimab. This TCR was recovered from an adult with an advanced solid tumor such as melanoma, head and neck, liver or kidney cancer.

Written as DNA, the CDR3 is TGCAGCGTGTTGGGGACAGGGCACTCCTACGAGCAGTACTTC. Protein sequence: CSVLGTGHSYEQYF. J is TRBJ2-7 and V is TRBV29-1; 9 bases agree with TRBD1. Trimming removed 6 bases from V and 0 bases from J; junction bases left unmatched: 6. Per germline, CDR1 SQVTM and CDR2 ANQGSEA. The CDR3 extends over 14 amino acids.